This T cell receptor (beta chain) came from a study of blood T cell repertoires in COVID-19. Study-wide context: The cDNA or gDNA used as material had been derived from T cells, B-cell-depleted T cells, or PBMCs.

The CDR3 totals 14 residues. With 2 bases clipped from V and 5 bases from J, the junction kept 4 bases outside the gene matches. CDR1 is SNHLY, CDR2 FYNNEI, per germline. Sequenced by immunoSEQ multiplex PCR; TCRdb stores in-frame clones only, minus some. The sample comprises fewer than 200,000 clones, roughly 79% of which are singletons, and 8% to 13% rests with the top ten. This clonotype was sampled from a woman between 40 and 55 years old with COVID-19, enrolled during active disease. This chain joins TRBV2 and TRBJ2-5; 8 nucleotides agree with TRBD2. The sample taken for sequencing was peripheral blood. The CDR3: CASSENPGGETQYF. The CDR3 DNA reads as TGTGCCAGCAGTGAAAACCCGGGAGGGGAGACCCAGTACTTC.